This T cell receptor beta chain was identified in a study of shared clonotypes between healthy human individuals. V was cut by 0 bases and J by 2 bases, with 10 bases left in between. In germline, CDR1 is SGHRS, CDR2 YFSETQ. The CDR3 runs 15 residues. TCRdb keeps only in-frame clones here, not all; method: immunoSEQ multiplex PCR. The sample lists about 2.4 million clones; under 95% were seen once. This sequence originates from a man aged 18 to 30 in good health. Some clones in this sample may be carry-over from other donors' samples. The specimen was naive CD4+ T cells from PBMCs. The subset here: CD45RA+ positively selected. The gene calls are TRBV5-1 and TRBJ2-3; possibly TRBD1 or TRBD2 for D (5 bases each). The CDR3, as DNA: TGCGCCAGCAGCTTGGCCGGGGCGCACACAGATACGCAGTATTTT. This codes for CASSLAGAHTDTQYF.